Listed below are T cell receptor beta chains from one sample, sequenced in a study of cytomegalovirus exposure and HLA in healthy donors. TCRdb's copy holds only in-frame clones and misses some; the assay was immunoSEQ multiplex PCR. The top ten hold roughly 8.7% of the sample, which has 110,000 or so clones, around 66% seen once. The sequenced sample was PBMCs. The receptors shown here come from a man aged 18 to 30 in good health and CMV-seropositive. CDR3s include the opening cysteine and the closing phenylalanine or tryptophan. A D gene is named only where the DNA matches it firmly. Part of the rows lack a size; the others show once, few, many or a class for expanded clones.

d_call	v_call	j_call	clone_size	cdr3_nt	cdr3_aa
NA	TRBV19	TRBJ2-5	NA	TGTGCCAGTAGTGGTACAGGGAAAGAGACCCAGTACTTC	CASSGTGKETQYF
NA	TRBV11-2	TRBJ1-6	NA	TGTGCCAGCAGCCCGACGGGGCGGGGGGTCGATTCACCCCTCCACTTT	CASSPTGRGVDSPLHF
NA	TRBV6-5	TRBJ1-2	NA	TGTGCCAGCAGTGAAAGGGGCTATGGCTACACCTTC	CASSERGYGYTF
TRBD1	TRBV2	TRBJ1-1	NA	TGTGCCAGCAAGACAGGGCGGGACACTGAAGCTTTCTTT	CASKTGRDTEAFF
TRBD2	TRBV19	TRBJ2-2	few	TGTGCCAGTAGTTCGAGGACTAGCGGGGGGAACACCGGGGAGCTGTTTTTT	CASSSRTSGGNTGELFF
NA	TRBV5-1	TRBJ2-4	few	TGCGCCAGCAGCCCGGCCACCGGGACAACCAAAAACATTCAGTACTTC	CASSPATGTTKNIQYF
TRBD2	TRBV27	TRBJ2-1	NA	TGTGCCAGCAGTAGCGGGGGCCCCTACAATGAGCAGTTCTTC	CASSSGGPYNEQFF
TRBD1	TRBV19	TRBJ1-5	few	TGTGCCAGTAGTATGACAGGGAGGCAGCCCCAGCATTTT	CASSMTGRQPQHF
NA	TRBV9	TRBJ2-2	NA	TGTGCCAGCAGCCAACTTACCGGGGAGCTGTTTTTT	CASSQLTGELFF
TRBD2	TRBV5-1	TRBJ2-3	NA	TGCGCCAGCAGCGGTAGCGGGGGATCAGATACGCAGTATTTT	CASSGSGGSDTQYF
TRBD1	TRBV4-1	TRBJ1-4	NA	TGCGCCAGCAGCCAAGAGATTGTGAGACAGGGCGGTGAAAAACTGTTTTTT	CASSQEIVRQGGEKLFF
NA	TRBV19	TRBJ2-5	NA	TGTGCCAGTAGTCCCACCGGGACAAAAAAAGAGACCCAGTACTTC	CASSPTGTKKETQYF
NA	TRBV10-3	TRBJ1-6	NA	TGTGCCACCGCCCCGGCGGGGAATTCACCCCTCCACTTT	CATAPAGNSPLHF
NA	TRBV4-2	TRBJ1-1	once	TGTGCCAGCAGCCACCCTTCCTCGGGCGGGACTGAAGCTTTCTTT	CASSHPSSGGTEAFF